The entry that follows covers one T cell receptor (beta chain) sequence. The sample originates from a study of memory CD4+ T cells and cytomegalovirus serostatus. The sort gate was single viable CD3+CD4+CD8-CD45RO+ cells for memory CD4+ T cells. Repertoires were generated with immunoSEQ multiplex PCR, while TCRdb's copy carries only in-frame clones and drops some. The repertoire holds some 25,000 clones, with 70% to 85% as singletons. Germline values: CDR1 MNHEY, CDR2 SMNVEV (reference sequence). V gave up 4 bases and J gave up 5 bases, with 12 bases separating them. The CDR3 length is 14 residues. The sequence was obtained from an adult in good health and CMV-seronegative. The chain couples TRBV27 to TRBJ2-1; unclear D gene. Sequenced material: memory CD4+ T cells from blood. CDR3 bases: TGTGCCAGCAGTTCCGTCGGACGGAACAATGAGCAGTTCTTC. Translated, it gives CASSSVGRNNEQFF.